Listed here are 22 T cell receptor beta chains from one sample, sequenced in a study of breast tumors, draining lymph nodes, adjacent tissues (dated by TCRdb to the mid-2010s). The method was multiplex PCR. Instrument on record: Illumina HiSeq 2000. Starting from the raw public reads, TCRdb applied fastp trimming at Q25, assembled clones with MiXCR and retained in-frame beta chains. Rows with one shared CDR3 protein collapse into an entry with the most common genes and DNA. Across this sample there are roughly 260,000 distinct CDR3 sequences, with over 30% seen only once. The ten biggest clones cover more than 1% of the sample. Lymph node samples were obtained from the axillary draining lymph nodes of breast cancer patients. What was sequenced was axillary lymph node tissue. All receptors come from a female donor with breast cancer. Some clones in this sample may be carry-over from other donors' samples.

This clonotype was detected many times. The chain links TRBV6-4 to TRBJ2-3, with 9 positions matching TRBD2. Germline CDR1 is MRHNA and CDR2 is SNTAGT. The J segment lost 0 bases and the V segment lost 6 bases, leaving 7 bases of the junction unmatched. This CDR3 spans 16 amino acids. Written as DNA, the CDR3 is TGTGCCAGCAGCCCCCGACTAGCGGATAGCACAGATACGCAGTATTTT. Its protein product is CASSPRLADSTDTQYF.

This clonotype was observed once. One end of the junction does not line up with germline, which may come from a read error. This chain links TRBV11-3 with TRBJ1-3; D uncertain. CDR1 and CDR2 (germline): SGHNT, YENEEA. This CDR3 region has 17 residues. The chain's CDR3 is CASSLARGQPSGNTTYF. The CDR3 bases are TGTGCCAGCAGCTTAGCTCGCGGGCAACCCTCTGGAAACACCACATATTTT.

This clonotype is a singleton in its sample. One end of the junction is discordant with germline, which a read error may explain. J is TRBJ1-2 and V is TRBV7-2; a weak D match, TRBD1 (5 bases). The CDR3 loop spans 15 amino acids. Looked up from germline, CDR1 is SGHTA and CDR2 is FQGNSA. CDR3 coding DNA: TGTGCCAGCAGCTTAAACGGACATTCCTTCTATGGCTACCCCTTC. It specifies CASSLNGHSFYGYPF.

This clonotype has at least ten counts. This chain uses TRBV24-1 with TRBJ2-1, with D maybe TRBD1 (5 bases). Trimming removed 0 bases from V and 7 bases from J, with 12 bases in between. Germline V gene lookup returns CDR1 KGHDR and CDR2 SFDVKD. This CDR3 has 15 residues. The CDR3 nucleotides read TGTGCCACCAGTGATTTGGCAAAGAAGGGGAATGAGCAGTTCTTC. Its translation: CATSDLAKKGNEQFF.

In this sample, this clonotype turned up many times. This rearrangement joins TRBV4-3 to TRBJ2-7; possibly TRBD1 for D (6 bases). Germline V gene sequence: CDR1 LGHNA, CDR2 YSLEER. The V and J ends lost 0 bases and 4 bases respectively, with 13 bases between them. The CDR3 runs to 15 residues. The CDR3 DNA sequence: TGCGCCAGCAGCCAAGACCGGGACAATCGTTACGAGCAGTACTTC. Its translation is CASSQDRDNRYEQYF.

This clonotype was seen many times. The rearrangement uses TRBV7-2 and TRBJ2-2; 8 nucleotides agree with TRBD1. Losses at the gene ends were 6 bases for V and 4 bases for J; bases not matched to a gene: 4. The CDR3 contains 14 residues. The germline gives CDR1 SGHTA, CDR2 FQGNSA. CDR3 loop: CASRDQGATGELFF. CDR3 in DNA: TGTGCCAGCAGAGACCAGGGGGCCACCGGGGAGCTGTTTTTT.

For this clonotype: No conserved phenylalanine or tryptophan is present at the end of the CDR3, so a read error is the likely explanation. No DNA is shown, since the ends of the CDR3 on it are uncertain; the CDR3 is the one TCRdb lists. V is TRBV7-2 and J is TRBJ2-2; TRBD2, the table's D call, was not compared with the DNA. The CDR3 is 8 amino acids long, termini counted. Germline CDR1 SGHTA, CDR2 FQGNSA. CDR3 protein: CASSARVA.

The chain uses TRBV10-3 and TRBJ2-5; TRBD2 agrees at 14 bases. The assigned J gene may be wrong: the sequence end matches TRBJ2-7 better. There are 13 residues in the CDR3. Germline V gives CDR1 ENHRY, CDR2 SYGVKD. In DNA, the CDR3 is TGTGCCAGGGGACTAGCGGGAGTTTACGAGCAGTACTTC. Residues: CARGLAGVYEQYF.

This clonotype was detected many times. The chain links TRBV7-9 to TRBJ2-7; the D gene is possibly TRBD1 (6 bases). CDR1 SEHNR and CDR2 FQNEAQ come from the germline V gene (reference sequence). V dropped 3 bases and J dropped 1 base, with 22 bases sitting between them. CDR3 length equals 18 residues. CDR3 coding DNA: TGTGCCAGCAGCTTGTCGTGGGGGCAGACAGGCGTATCCTACGAGCAGTACTTC. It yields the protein CASSLSWGQTGVSYEQYF. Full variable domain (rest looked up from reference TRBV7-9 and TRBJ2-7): DTGVSQNPRHKITKRGQNVTFRCDPISEHNRLYWYRQTLGQGPEFLTYFQNEAQLEKSRLLSDRFSAERPKGSFSTLEIQRTEQGDSAMYLCASSLSWGQTGVSYEQYFGPGTRLTVT.

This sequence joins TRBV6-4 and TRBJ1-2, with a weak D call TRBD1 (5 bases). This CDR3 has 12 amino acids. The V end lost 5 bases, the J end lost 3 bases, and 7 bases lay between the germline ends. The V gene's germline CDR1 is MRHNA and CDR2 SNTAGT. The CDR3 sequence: CASSRGDYGYTF. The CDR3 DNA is TGTGCCAGCAGTCGAGGGGACTATGGCTACACCTTC.

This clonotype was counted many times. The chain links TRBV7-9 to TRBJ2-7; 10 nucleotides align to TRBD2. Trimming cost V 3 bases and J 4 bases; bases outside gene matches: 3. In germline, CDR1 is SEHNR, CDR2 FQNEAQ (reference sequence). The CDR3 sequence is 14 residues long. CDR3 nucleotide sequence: TGTGCCAGCAGCTTCGGACTAGCGGATTACGAGCAGTACTTC. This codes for CASSFGLADYEQYF.

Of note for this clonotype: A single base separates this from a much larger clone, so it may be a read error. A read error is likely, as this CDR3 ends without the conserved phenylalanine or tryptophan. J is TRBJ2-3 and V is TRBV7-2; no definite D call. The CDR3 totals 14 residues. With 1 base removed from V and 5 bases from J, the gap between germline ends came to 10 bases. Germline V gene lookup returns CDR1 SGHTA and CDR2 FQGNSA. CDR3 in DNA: TGTGCCAGCAGCTTAGGCGGATCACAAGATACGCAGTATCTT. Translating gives CASSLGGSQDTQYL.

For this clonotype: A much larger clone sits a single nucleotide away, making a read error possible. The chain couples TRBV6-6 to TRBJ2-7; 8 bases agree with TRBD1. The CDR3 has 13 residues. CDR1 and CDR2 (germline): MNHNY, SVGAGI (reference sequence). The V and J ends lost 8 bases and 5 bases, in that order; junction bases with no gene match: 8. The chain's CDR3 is CASGTGEGDEQYF. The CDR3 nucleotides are TGTGCCAGCGGGACAGGAGAAGGCGACGAGCAGTACTTC.

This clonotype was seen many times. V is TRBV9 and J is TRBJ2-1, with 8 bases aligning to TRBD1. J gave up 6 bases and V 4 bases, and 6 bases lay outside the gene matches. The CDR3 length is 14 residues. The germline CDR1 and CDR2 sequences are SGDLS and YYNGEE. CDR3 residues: CASSRTGNGNEQFF. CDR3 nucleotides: TGTGCCAGCAGCAGGACAGGGAATGGCAATGAGCAGTTCTTC.

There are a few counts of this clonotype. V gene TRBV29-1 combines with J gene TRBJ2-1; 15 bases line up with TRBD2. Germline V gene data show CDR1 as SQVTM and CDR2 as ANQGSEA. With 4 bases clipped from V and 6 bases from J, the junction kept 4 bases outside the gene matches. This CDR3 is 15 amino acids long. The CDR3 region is CSVGTSGRGSNEQFF. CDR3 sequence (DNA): TGCAGCGTTGGGACTAGCGGGAGGGGGTCCAATGAGCAGTTCTTC.

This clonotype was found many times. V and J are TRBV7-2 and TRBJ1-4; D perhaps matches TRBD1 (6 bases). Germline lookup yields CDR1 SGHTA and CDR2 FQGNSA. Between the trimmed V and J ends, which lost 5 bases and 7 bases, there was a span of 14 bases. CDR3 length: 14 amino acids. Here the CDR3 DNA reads TGTGCCAGCAGCGAACAGGGAGGGAGTGAAAAACTGTTTTTT. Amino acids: CASSEQGGSEKLFF.

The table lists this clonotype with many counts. The DNA of the CDR3 is TGTGCCAGCAGCCAATATCTAACTAATGAAAAACTGTTTTTT. This gives the protein CASSQYLTNEKLFF. J is TRBJ1-4 and V is TRBV7-8; D not certain. Trimming stripped 5 bases from V and 1 base from J, with 8 bases between. The CDR3 consists of 14 residues. Germline assignment: CDR1 SGHVS and CDR2 FQNEAQ.

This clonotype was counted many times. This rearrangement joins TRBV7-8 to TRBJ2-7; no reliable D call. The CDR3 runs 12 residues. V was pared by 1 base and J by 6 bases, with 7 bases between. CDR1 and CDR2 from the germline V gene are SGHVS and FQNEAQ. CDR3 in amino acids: CASSLVTGEQYF. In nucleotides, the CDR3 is TGTGCCAGCAGCTTAGTTACTGGCGAGCAGTACTTC.

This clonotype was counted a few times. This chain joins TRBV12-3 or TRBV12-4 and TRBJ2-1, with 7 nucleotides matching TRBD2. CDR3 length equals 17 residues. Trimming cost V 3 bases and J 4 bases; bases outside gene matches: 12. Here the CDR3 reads CASSLGGTPRSYNEQFF. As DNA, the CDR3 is TGTGCCAGCAGTTTGGGGGGGACTCCTCGAAGTTACAATGAGCAGTTCTTC.

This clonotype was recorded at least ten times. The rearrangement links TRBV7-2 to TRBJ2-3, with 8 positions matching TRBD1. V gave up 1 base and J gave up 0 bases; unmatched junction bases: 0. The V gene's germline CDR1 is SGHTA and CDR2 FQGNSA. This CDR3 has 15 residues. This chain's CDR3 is CASSLGTGSTDTQYF. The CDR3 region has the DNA TGTGCCAGCAGCTTAGGGACAGGGAGCACAGATACGCAGTATTTT.

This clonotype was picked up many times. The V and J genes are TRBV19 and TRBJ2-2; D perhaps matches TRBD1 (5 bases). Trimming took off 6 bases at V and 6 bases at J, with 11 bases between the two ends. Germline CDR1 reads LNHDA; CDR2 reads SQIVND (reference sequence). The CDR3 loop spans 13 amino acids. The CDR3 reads CASRSRVPGELFF. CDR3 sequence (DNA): TGTGCCAGTAGAAGCAGGGTTCCCGGGGAGCTGTTTTTT.

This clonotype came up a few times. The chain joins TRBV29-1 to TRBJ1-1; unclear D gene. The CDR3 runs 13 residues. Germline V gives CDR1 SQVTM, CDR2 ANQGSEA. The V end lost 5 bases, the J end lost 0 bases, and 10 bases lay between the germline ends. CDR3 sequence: CSVLLNLNTEAFF. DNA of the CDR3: TGCAGCGTTCTCCTTAATTTGAACACTGAAGCTTTCTTT.